This T cell receptor beta chain was sequenced in a study of cytomegalovirus exposure and HLA in healthy donors. 60 Vbeta and 13 Jbeta primers were used in PCR. Repertoires were generated with immunoSEQ multiplex PCR, while TCRdb's copy carries only in-frame clones and drops some. The sample has around 45,000 clones; 45% to 60% are singletons. Study results and limitations: Many donors shared some public TCRs, even though most TCR sequences were rare.

As regards this clone: Its antigen remains unidentified.

Sequenced input: PBMCs. The sequence derives from a man aged 60 to 75 in good health and CMV-seronegative.

CDR3 nucleotide sequence: TGTGCCAGCAGCCCGCGCTTAGATACGCAGTATTTT. Amino acids: CASSPRLDTQYF. The chain couples TRBV9 to TRBJ2-3, with D uncertain. V was shortened by 4 bases and J by 5 bases, with 8 bases between the two germline ends. The CDR3 is made up of 12 amino acids. Germline V CDR1 and CDR2: SGDLS, YYNGEE. Together with reference TRBV9 and TRBJ2-3, the CDR3 gives the full variable domain: DSGVTQTPKHLITATGQRVTLRCSPRSGDLSVYWYQQSLDQGLQFLIQYYNGEERAKGNILERFSAQQFPDLHSELNLSSLELGDSALYFCASSPRLDTQYFGPGTRLTVL.